The rows below give T cell receptor beta chains drawn from one sample of a study of shared clonotypes between healthy human individuals. Using immunoSEQ multiplex PCR, the repertoire was profiled, and TCRdb retains in-frame clones only, with some absent. The sample holds hundreds of thousands of clones, roughly 97% seen once. The material sequenced was naive CD4+ T cells sorted from blood. These receptors all come from a woman aged 30 to 39 in good health. CDR3s include the opening cysteine and the closing phenylalanine or tryptophan. D genes are given only for firm matches. Part of the rows lack a size; the others show once, few, many or a class for expanded clones.

d_gene	v_gene	abundance	j_gene	CDR3nt	CDR3aa
TRBD2	TRBV4-2	once	TRBJ2-2	TGTGCCAGCAGCCCGACCGGGACTAGCGGAGCGAACACCGGGGAGCTGTTTTTT	CASSPTGTSGANTGELFF
NA	TRBV18	NA	TRBJ1-5	TGTGCCAGCTCACCTAATCATAGCAATCAGCCCCAGCATTTT	CASSPNHSNQPQHF
TRBD2	TRBV7-6	once	TRBJ2-5	TGTGCCAGCAGCCACAACTCTGCGGGAGCCCGTGTGGGGACCCAGTACTTC	CASSHNSAGARVGTQYF
TRBD2	TRBV5-1	NA	TRBJ2-1	TGCGCCAGCAGCTTTTGGGGGACTAGCAATGAGCAGTTCTTC	CASSFWGTSNEQFF
NA	TRBV19	NA	TRBJ2-7	TGTGCCAGTAGCCCGGACAGACCCTTCAGCTCCTACGAGCAGTACTTC	CASSPDRPFSSYEQYF
NA	TRBV2	NA	TRBJ1-1	TGTGCCAGCAGCCCCTCGGCGGGATGGAACACTGAAGCTTTCTTT	CASSPSAGWNTEAFF
TRBD2	TRBV19	NA	TRBJ2-7	TGTGCCAGTAGTATGGGGACTAGCGGAACCTACGAGCAGTACTTC	CASSMGTSGTYEQYF
TRBD2	TRBV7-2	once	TRBJ2-7	TGTGCCAGCAGCTACGTCCTAGCGGGAGGTCGGCAGTACTTC	CASSYVLAGGRQYF
TRBD2	TRBV10-2	NA	TRBJ2-5	TGCGCCAGCAGTGAGTCGACTCCCGTAGCGGGATTCGAGACCCAGTACTTC	CASSESTPVAGFETQYF
TRBD2	TRBV29-1	NA	TRBJ2-7	TGCAGCGTTGATGCTAGCGGGAGTTACGAGCAGTACTTC	CSVDASGSYEQYF
TRBD2	TRBV5-1	NA	TRBJ2-3	TGCGCCAGCAGAGAAAGCGGGAGGGCCACAGATACGCAGTATTTT	CASRESGRATDTQYF
TRBD2	TRBV25-1	once	TRBJ2-3	TGTGCCAGCAGTGAAGTAGCGGGAGTGGGGAGGTTCACAGATACGCAGTATTTT	CASSEVAGVGRFTDTQYF
NA	TRBV5-1	NA	TRBJ2-5	TGCGCCAGCAGTATCGGTCGCGGGGAGACCCAGTACTTC	CASSIGRGETQYF
NA	TRBV28	NA	TRBJ1-4	TGTGCCAGCCGCTACGTCTATTCTGAAAAACTGTTTTTT	CASRYVYSEKLFF
NA	TRBV10-3	NA	TRBJ2-7	TGTGCCATCAGCGAACATGGCGGCGAGCAGTACTTC	CAISEHGGEQYF
NA	TRBV29-1	NA	TRBJ2-3	TGCAGCGTTGAACCCCGGGATACGCAGTATTTT	CSVEPRDTQYF
NA	TRBV6-1	NA	TRBJ1-1	TGTGCCAGCAGTGAAAACACTTTTCGGGTCCAGGGGGAAGCTTTCTTT	CASSENTFRVQGEAFF
NA	TRBV7-9	NA	TRBJ1-6	TGTGCCAGCAGCCAAAGTGGTTCACCCCTCCACTTT	CASSQSGSPLHF
NA	TRBV6-6	NA	TRBJ1-1	TGTGCCAGCAGATTTGAAAACACTGAAGCTTTCTTT	CASRFENTEAFF
NA	TRBV18	NA	TRBJ2-1	TGTGCCAGCTCACCAGGTGTGCAGTATGAGCAGTTCTTC	CASSPGVQYEQFF
NA	TRBV18	NA	TRBJ2-3	TGTGCCAGCTCTACCTCAGATACGCAGTATTTT	CASSTSDTQYF
NA	TRBV2	NA	TRBJ2-1	TGTGCCAGCAGTCTAACTGGCAATGAGCAGTTCTTC	CASSLTGNEQFF
NA	TRBV29-1	NA	TRBJ1-1	TGCAGCGTAACAGGGCCCGGCACTGAAGCTTTCTTT	CSVTGPGTEAFF